The clone carrying this T cell receptor beta chain has a handful of counts. Its antigen is unidentified. This entry belongs to a study of TIL therapy for anti-PD-1-resistant metastatic lung cancer. Study-level background: Median tumor PD-L1 proportion score was approximately 5.7%. Most patients had lung adenocarcinoma.

Broader study findings: Many TIL product clones were absent from baseline tumor, suggesting clonal contraction. Treatment-naive, never-smoker and oncogene-addicted patients were overrepresented in this highly selected cohort.

Looked up from germline, CDR1 is SGHTA and CDR2 is FQGTGA. This CDR3 has 15 amino acids. Unmatched junction bases numbered 7, after V lost 5 bases and J lost 0 bases. The libraries were made with immunoSEQ v3. The assay was immunoSEQ multiplex PCR, and TCRdb's table has in-frame clones only and misses some. The sample holds 4,800 or so clones, around three fifths seen once. The time point here: pre-treatment sample, taken before nivolumab and TIL therapy. Tumor tissue came from excised metastases, mostly pleural nodules or supraclavicular lymph nodes. V gene TRBV7-3 combines with J gene TRBJ2-7, with 7 positions matching TRBD1. The TCR comes from a man between 70 and 80 years old with non-small cell lung cancer. The sample was tumor tissue, taken at baseline. As DNA, the CDR3 is TGTGCCAGCAGCACCGGGACAGAGATCTCCTACGAGCAGTACTTC. The encoded protein is CASSTGTEISYEQYF. Together with reference TRBV7-3 and TRBJ2-7, the CDR3 gives the full variable domain: GAGVSQTPSNKVTEKGKYVELRCDPISGHTALYWYRQSLGQGPEFLIYFQGTGAADDSGLPNDRFFAVRPEGSVSTLKIQRTERGDSAVYLCASSTGTEISYEQYFGPGTRLTVT.